The present TCR beta chain was sequenced within a study of T cells in tumors after PD-1 blockade. About the research overall: Some patients also took daily vismodegib 150 mg during anti-PD-1 treatment.

This CDR3 comprises 24 residues. Time point indicated: second of two post-therapy site-matched biopsies two to three months apart. Template: tumor biopsy or peripheral blood genomic DNA, 616-6,004 ng per sample. The method was immunoSEQ multiplex PCR; TCRdb's version includes in-frame clones alone and lacks a portion of them. The sample has thousands of clones, 62% seen once. This TCR was sampled from a human donor with basal cell carcinoma. This material consisted of tumor tissue, taken after anti-PD-1 treatment. J is TRBJ1-2 and V is TRBV21-1; the table gives TRBD1 as D, unverified against the DNA. TRBV21-1 is termed a pseudogene. CDR3 nucleotides: TGTGCCAGCAGCAAATACGGCGCGAAACGCGCCGGTTATACAGGGGGCTGGGAAAACTATGGCTACACCTTC. It codes for CASSKYGAKRAGYTGGWENYGYTF.